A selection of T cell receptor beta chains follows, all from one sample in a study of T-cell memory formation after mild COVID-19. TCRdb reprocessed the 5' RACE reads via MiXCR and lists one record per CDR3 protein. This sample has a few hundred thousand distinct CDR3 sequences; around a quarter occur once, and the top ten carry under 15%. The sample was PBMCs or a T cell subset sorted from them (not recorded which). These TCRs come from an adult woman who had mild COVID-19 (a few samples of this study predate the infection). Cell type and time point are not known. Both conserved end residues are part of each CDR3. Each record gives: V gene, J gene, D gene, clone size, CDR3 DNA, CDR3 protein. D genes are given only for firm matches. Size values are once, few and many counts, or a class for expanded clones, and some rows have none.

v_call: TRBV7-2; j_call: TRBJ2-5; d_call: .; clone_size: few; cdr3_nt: TGTGCCAGCAGCTTAGTTGGGGTCCAAGAGACCCAGTACTTC; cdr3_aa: CASSLVGVQETQYF
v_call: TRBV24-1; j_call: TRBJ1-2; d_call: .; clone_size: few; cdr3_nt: TGTGCCACCAGTGATTATAGGAACTATGGCTACACCTTC; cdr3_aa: CATSDYRNYGYTF
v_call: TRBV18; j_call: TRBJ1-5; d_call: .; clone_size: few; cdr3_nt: TGTGCCAGCTCGGACTGGGGGGAGGAGCAGCCCCAGCATTTT; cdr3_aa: CASSDWGEEQPQHF
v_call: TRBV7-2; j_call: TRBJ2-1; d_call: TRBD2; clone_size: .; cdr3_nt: TGTGCCAGCAGCCGAGAAGCGGGAGTAGGCAATGAGCAGTTCTTC; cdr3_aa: CASSREAGVGNEQFF
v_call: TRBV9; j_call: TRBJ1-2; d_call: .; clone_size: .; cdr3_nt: TGTGCCAGCAGACCGTTTCCAGTGTCCCGTAGGCGCCCATATGGCTACACCTTC; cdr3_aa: CASRPFPVSRRRPYGYTF
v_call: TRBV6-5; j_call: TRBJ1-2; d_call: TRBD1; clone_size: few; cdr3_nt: TGTGCCAGCACCTTTGACAGGGACTATGGCTACACCTTC; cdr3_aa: CASTFDRDYGYTF
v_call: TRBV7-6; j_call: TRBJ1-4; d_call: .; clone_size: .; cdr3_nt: TGTGCCAGCAGCCTCTTACACGTCTCAAGCGGAGAAAAACTGTTTTTT; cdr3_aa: CASSLLHVSSGEKLFF
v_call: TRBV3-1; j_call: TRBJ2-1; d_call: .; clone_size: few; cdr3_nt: TGTGCCAGCAGCCAAGCTCGAACAGGCTCCTACAATGAGCAGTTCTTC; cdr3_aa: CASSQARTGSYNEQFF
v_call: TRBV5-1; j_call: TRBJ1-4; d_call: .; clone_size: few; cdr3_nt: TGCGCCAGCAGCTGGACAGTCACAAATGAAAAACTGTTTTTT; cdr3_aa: CASSWTVTNEKLFF
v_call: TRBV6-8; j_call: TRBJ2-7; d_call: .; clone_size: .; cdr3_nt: TGTGCCAGCAGTTACTCGAAGGGGAGGCGCGTCTACGAGCAGTACTTC; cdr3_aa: CASSYSKGRRVYEQYF
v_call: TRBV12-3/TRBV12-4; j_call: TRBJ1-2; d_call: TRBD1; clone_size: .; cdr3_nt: TGTGCCAGCAGCCAGACAGGGCATGGGAGCTACACCTTC; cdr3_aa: CASSQTGHGSYTF
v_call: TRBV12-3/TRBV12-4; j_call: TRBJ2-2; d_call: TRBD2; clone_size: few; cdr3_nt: TGTGCCAGCAGTCGCGGGGGAGGGGAGCTGTTTTTT; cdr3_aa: CASSRGGGELFF
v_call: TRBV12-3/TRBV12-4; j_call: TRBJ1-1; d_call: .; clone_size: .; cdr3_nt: TGTGCCAGCAGTTCCCCCTCCGGAGCTTTCTTT; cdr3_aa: CASSSPSGAFF
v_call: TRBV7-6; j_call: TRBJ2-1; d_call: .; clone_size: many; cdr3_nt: TGTGCCAGCAGCTTAGGGGAAGTCAGTGAGCAGTTCTTC; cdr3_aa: CASSLGEVSEQFF
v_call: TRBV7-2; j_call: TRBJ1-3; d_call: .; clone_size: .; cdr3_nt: TGTGCCAGCAGCTTCAAGACCGGAAACACCATATATTTT; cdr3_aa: CASSFKTGNTIYF
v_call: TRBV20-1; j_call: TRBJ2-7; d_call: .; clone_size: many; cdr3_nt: TGCAGTGCCGGCCACAGGGCCGGAGCCGACGAGCAGTACTTC; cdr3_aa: CSAGHRAGADEQYF
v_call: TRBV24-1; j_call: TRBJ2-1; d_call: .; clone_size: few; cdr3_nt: TGTGCCACCAGTGACCCAAGGGGCTACTCCTACAATGAGCAGTTCTTC; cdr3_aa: CATSDPRGYSYNEQFF
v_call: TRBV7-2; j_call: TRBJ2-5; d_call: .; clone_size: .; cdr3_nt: TGTGCCAGCAGCTTCGAAAGGGCGCGGGGCCAAGAGACCCAGTACTTC; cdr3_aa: CASSFERARGQETQYF
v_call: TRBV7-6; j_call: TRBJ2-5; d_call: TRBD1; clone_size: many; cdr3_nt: TGTGCCAGCAGCCGACAGGGGAAAGAGACCCAGTACTTC; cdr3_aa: CASSRQGKETQYF
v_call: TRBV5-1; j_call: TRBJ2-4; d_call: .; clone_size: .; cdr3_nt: TGCGCCAGCAGCCGAGCCCCAGGAGGCAGGGGTCAAAACATTCAGTACTTC; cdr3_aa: CASSRAPGGRGQNIQYF
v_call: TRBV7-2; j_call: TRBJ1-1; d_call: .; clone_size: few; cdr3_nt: TGTGCCAGCAGCTTAGCCCAGGGTCTGGCCACTGAAGCTTTCTTT; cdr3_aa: CASSLAQGLATEAFF
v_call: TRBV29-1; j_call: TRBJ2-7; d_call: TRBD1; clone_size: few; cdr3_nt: TGCAGCGTTGAAGACAGGGACAGCCTAGTCTACGAGCAGTACTTC; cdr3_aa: CSVEDRDSLVYEQYF
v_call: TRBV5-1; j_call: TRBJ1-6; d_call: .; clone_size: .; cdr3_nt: TGCGCCAGCAGCGCAGAACCGGGCGGAGATTCACCCCTCCACTTT; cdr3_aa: CASSAEPGGDSPLHF
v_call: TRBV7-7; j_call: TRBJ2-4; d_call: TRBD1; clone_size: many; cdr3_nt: TGTGCTAGCAGCCCACTAGACAGGGATTTGAACATTCAGTACTTC; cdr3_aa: CASSPLDRDLNIQYF
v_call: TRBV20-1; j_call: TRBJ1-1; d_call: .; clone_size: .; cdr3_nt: TGCAGTGCTTTCCCGGGTCTCGCCGCTTTCTTT; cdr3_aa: CSAFPGLAAFF
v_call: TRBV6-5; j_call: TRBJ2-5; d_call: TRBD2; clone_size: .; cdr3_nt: TGTGCCATAAAAGCTAGCGGGGGCCAAGAGACCCAGTACTTC; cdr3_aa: CAIKASGGQETQYF
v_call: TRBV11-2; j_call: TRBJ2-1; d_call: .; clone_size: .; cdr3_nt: TGTGCCAGCAGCCCATACTCGAGGGTTTACAATGAGCAGTTCTTC; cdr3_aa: CASSPYSRVYNEQFF
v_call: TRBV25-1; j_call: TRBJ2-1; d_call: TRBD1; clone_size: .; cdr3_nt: TGTGCCAGCAGTAGTACTCAGGGGGCGGGCAATGAGCAGTTCTTC; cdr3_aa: CASSSTQGAGNEQFF
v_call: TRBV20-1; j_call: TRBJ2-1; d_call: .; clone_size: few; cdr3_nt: TGCAGTGCTAGTCAGGGATACTACAATGAGCAGTTCTTC; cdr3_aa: CSASQGYYNEQFF
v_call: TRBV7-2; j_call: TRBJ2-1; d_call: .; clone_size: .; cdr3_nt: TGTGCCAGCAGGCGGACAAGGAGCTCCTACAATGAGCAGTTCTTC; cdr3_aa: CASRRTRSSYNEQFF
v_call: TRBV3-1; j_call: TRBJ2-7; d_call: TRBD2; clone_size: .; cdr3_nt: TGTGCCAGCAGCCAACTAGCGGGGGACTACGAGCAGTACTTC; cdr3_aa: CASSQLAGDYEQYF
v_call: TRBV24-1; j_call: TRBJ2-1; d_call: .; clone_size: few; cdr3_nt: TGTGCCACCAGTGATTGGACAGCTGCAAAATCCTACAATGAGCAGTTCTTC; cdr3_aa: CATSDWTAAKSYNEQFF
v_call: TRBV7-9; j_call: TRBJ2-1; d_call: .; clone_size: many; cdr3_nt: TGTGCCAGCAGCTTGCCCGGAGGGTCCCGTAGGCTCTTC; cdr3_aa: CASSLPGGSRRLF
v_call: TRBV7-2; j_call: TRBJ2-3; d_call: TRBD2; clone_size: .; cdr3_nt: TGTGCCAGCAGGCGGGGGGCTGGAGATACGCAGTATTTT; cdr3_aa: CASRRGAGDTQYF
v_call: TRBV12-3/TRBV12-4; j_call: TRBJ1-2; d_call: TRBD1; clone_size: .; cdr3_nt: TGTGCCAGCAGTTTGGACAGGTCCAGGGGCTACACCTTC; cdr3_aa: CASSLDRSRGYTF
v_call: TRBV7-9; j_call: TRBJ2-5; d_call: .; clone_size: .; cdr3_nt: TGTGCCAGCAGCTTAGCGCTGGCGCGGGAGACCCAGTACTTC; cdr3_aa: CASSLALARETQYF